The present TCR beta chain was sequenced within a study of PD-1 blockade in classical Hodgkin lymphoma. Time point defined: newly diagnosed, previously untreated cHL patient sample. Magnetic negative selection of thawed PBMCs was the method by which CD4+ T cells were purified. What served as comparison were PBMCs in newly diagnosed, untreated classical Hodgkin lymphoma. Data came from immunoSEQ multiplex PCR; TCRdb stores just in-frame clones and leaves some out. The table has 15,000 or so clones, about 92% seen once. Per germline, CDR1 LGHNT and CDR2 FRNRAP. With 3 bases clipped from V and 7 bases from J, the junction kept 5 bases outside the gene matches. This CDR3 spans 13 amino acids.

Input material: CD4+ T cells from blood. The clonotype was recovered from a human donor with classical Hodgkin lymphoma. V is TRBV12-5 and J is TRBJ1-2; 7 bases match TRBD1. In nucleotides, the CDR3 is TGTGCTAGTGGTTTAACAGGGGTGGGTGGCTACACCTTC. Translation: CASGLTGVGGYTF.